The 13 T cell receptor beta chains listed next were all sequenced from one sample in a study of blood T cell repertoires in COVID-19. Libraries were prepared by immunoSEQ multiplex PCR; TCRdb keeps only in-frame clonotypes and omits some of them. Among about 190,000 clones listed, roughly 80% were seen once. Sequencing input: PBMCs or T cells enriched from blood (not recorded which). The receptors shown here come from a woman in her twenties or thirties who had recovered from COVID-19.

This sequence joins TRBV2 and TRBJ2-7; 10 nucleotides line up with TRBD1. V was pared by 3 bases and J by 3 bases, with 5 bases of the junction left unmatched. CDR3 size: 15 residues. Germline CDR1 and CDR2: SNHLY and FYNNEI. The CDR3 loop is CASSEGGQGLYEQYV. The CDR3 DNA is TGTGCCAGCAGTGAGGGGGGACAGGGGCTCTACGAGCAGTACGTC.

The rearrangement links TRBV11-2 to TRBJ2-1; D not resolved. V lost 5 bases, J lost 0 bases, and 20 bases lay in between. This CDR3 has 18 amino acids. Looked up from germline, CDR1 is SGHAT and CDR2 is FQNNGV. The CDR3 DNA follows: TGTGCCAGCAGCCTCCGCGTCGCGTTAGCAGTCTCCTACAATGAGCAGTTCTTC. It is translated as CASSLRVALAVSYNEQFF.

This clone came up once. J is TRBJ1-6 and V is TRBV19; 11 bases agree with TRBD1. From germline, CDR1 is LNHDA and CDR2 SQIVND (reference sequence). The V gene end was trimmed by 5 bases and the J gene end by 9 bases; junction bases not matched to a gene: 3. This CDR3 has 14 amino acids. The CDR3 DNA follows: TGTGCCAGTAGTTGGGACAGGGGGGGTTCACCCCTCCACTTT. As protein: CASSWDRGGSPLHF.

This clone was counted a single time. This chain connects TRBV28 to TRBJ1-4; a possible D gene is TRBD1 (5 bases). This CDR3 is 15 amino acids long. Germline V lookup: CDR1 MDHEN, CDR2 SYDVKM. Trimming left V 4 bases short and J 10 bases short, with 19 bases between. The CDR3 loop is CASSSPAGAAGKLFF. The CDR3 bases are TGTGCCAGCAGTTCCCCTGCTGGGGCAGCTGGAAAACTGTTTTTT.

A few counts support this clone. Other DNA sequences in the same sample also yield this CDR3. V and J are TRBV12-3 or TRBV12-4 and TRBJ1-5; D is perhaps TRBD1 (6 bases). This CDR3 has 13 residues. V was shortened by 6 bases and J by 6 bases, with 12 bases between the two germline ends. As DNA, the CDR3 is TGTGCCAGCAGGAAACAGGGTGGTCAGCCCCAGCATTTT. This gives the protein CASRKQGGQPQHF.

The V and J genes are TRBV7-9 and TRBJ2-7; the D gene is possibly TRBD1 (5 bases). Per the germline V gene, CDR1 is SEHNR and CDR2 is FQNEAQ (reference sequence). V lost 4 bases and J lost 0, with 16 bases in between. CDR3 length: 16 residues. CDR3 sequence reads: CASSSMTDQASYEQYF. The CDR3 coding sequence is TGTGCCAGCAGCTCGATGACAGACCAGGCCTCCTACGAGCAGTACTTC. Using reference TRBV7-9 and TRBJ2-7 for the parts outside the CDR3, the full variable domain is DTGVSQNPRHKITKRGQNVTFRCDPISEHNRLYWYRQTLGQGPEFLTYFQNEAQLEKSRLLSDRFSAERPKGSFSTLEIQRTEQGDSAMYLCASSSMTDQASYEQYFGPGTRLTVT.

The rearrangement uses TRBV28 and TRBJ1-4; 7 positions match TRBD1. The CDR3 has 14 amino acids. Germline V gene sequence: CDR1 MDHEN, CDR2 SYDVKM. Losses at the gene ends were 8 bases for V and 14 bases for J; bases not matched to a gene: 17. This CDR3 reads CASGYRGGARTLFF. The DNA of the CDR3 is TGTGCCAGCGGATACAGAGGGGGCGCCAGAACCCTGTTTTTT.

This chain links TRBV27 with TRBJ1-2; TRBD1 matches 10 bases. J was trimmed by 6 bases and V by 3 bases; bases with no gene match: 1. Germline V gene data show CDR1 as MNHEY and CDR2 as SMNVEV (reference sequence). The CDR3 loop spans 13 amino acids. This CDR3 is CASSFGTGDGYTF. CDR3 sequence (DNA): TGTGCCAGCAGTTTCGGGACAGGGGATGGCTACACCTTC.

The rearrangement joins TRBV5-6 to TRBJ1-2; 10 nucleotides agree with TRBD1. The CDR3 extends over 17 amino acids. Germline CDR1 is SGHDT and CDR2 is YYEEEE. The V gene end was trimmed by 5 bases and the J gene end by 7 bases; junction bases not matched to a gene: 17. This chain's CDR3 is CASSYTRRDRGRFGYTF. The CDR3 bases are TGTGCCAGCAGTTACACCCGACGGGACAGGGGACGGTTTGGCTACACCTTC.

The chain couples TRBV15 to TRBJ2-5, with 14 bases aligning to TRBD2. The V gene end was trimmed by 3 bases and the J gene end by 7 bases; junction bases not matched to a gene: 4. Germline values: CDR1 LNHNV, CDR2 YYDKDF (reference sequence). The CDR3 extends over 15 amino acids. For the CDR3, the DNA is TGTGCCACCAGCAGGACTAGCGGGGGGGCAGGGACCCAGTACTTC. The encoded protein is CATSRTSGGAGTQYF.

The chain uses TRBV5-1 and TRBJ1-3, with unresolved D. The V end was cut by 6 bases, the J end by 0 bases, with 10 bases between. The germline CDR1 and CDR2 sequences are SGHRS and YFSETQ. The CDR3 is made up of 14 amino acids. The CDR3 is CASTWEDSGNTIYF. The CDR3 nucleotides are TGCGCCAGCACTTGGGAGGACTCTGGAAACACCATATATTTT. The whole variable domain, remainder taken from reference TRBV5-1 and TRBJ1-3, is KAGVTQTPRYLIKTRGQQVTLSCSPISGHRSVSWYQQTPGQGLQFLFEYFSETQRNKGNFPGRFSGRQFSNSRSEMNVSTLELGDSALYLCASTWEDSGNTIYFGEGSWLTVV.

CDR3 in amino acids: CASSRQVEAFF. The CDR3 DNA follows: TGTGCCAGCAGTCGTCAGGTTGAAGCTTTCTTT. The rearrangement uses TRBV12-3 or TRBV12-4 and TRBJ1-1; no firm D call. V dropped 5 bases and J dropped 7 bases, with 8 bases sitting between them. The CDR3 has 11 amino acids.

The chain employs TRBV5-1 and TRBJ1-3; 12 positions agree with TRBD1. Germline loops: CDR1 SGHRS, CDR2 YFSETQ. The CDR3 has 21 amino acids. V lost 1 base, J lost 2 bases, and 16 bases stayed unmatched. The CDR3 is CASSLLTGTGGFQNAGNTIYF. The CDR3, as DNA: TGCGCCAGCAGCTTGCTCACCGGGACAGGGGGCTTCCAGAACGCTGGAAACACCATATATTTT.